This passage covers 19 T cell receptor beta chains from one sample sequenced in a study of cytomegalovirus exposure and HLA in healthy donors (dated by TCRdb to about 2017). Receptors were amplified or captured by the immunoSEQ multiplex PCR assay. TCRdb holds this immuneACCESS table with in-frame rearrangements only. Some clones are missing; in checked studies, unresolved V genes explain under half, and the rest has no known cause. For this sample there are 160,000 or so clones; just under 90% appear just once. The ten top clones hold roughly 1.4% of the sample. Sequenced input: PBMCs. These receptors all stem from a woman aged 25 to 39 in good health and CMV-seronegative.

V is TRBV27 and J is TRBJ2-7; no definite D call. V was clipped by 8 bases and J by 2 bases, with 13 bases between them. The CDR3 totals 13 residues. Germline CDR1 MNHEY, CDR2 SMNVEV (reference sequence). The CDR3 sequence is CASRNQITYEQYF. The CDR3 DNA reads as TGTGCCAGCCGTAACCAGATTACCTACGAGCAGTACTTC.

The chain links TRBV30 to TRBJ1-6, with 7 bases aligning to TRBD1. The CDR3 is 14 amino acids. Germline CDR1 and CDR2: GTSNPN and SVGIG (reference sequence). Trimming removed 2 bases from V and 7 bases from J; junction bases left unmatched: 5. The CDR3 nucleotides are TGTGCCTGGAGTTGGGACAGAATAAATTCACCCCTCCACTTT. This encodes CAWSWDRINSPLHF.

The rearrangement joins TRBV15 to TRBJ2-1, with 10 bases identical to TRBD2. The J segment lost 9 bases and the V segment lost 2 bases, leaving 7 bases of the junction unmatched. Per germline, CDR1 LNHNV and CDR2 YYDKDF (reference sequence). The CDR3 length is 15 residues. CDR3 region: CATSRLAGASGEQFF. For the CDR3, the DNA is TGTGCCACCAGCAGACTAGCGGGGGCGTCAGGTGAGCAGTTCTTC. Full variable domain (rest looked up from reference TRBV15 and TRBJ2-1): DAMVIQNPRYQVTQFGKPVTLSCSQTLNHNVMYWYQQKSSQAPKLLFHYYDKDFNNEADTPDNFQSRRPNTSFCFLDIRSPGLGDTAMYLCATSRLAGASGEQFFGPGTRLTVL.

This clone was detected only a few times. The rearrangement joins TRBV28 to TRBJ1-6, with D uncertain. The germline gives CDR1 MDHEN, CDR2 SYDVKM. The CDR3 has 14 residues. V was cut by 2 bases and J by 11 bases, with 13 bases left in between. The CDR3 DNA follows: TGTGCCAGCAGTTTACCCTACCAAGCAACACCCCTCCACTTT. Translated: CASSLPYQATPLHF.

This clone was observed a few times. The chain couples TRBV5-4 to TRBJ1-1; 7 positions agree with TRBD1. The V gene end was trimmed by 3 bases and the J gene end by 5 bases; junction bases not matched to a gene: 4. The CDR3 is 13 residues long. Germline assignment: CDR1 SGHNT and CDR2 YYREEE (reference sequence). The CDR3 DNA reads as TGTGCCAGCAGCTGGACAGGAAGGACTGAAGCTTTCTTT. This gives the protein CASSWTGRTEAFF.

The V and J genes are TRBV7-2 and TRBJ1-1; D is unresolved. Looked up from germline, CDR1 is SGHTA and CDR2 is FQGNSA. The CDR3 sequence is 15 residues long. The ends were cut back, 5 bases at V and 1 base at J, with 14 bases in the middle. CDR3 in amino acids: CASSPPGKENTEAFF. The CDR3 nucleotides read TGTGCCAGCAGCCCTCCGGGGAAGGAGAACACTGAAGCTTTCTTT.

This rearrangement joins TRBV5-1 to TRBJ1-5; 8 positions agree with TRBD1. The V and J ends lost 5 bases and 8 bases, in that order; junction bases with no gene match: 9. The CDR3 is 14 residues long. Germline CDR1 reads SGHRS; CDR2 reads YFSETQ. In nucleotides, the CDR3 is TGCGCCAGCAGAATGGGACAGGTTTTTGAGCCCCAGCATTTT. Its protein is CASRMGQVFEPQHF.

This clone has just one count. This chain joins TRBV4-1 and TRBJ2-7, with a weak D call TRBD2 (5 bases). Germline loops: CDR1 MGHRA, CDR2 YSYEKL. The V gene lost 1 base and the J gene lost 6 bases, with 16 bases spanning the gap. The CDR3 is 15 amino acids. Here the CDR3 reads CASSQGFGRGSEQYF. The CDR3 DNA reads TGCGCCAGCAGCCAAGGGTTTGGGAGAGGTAGCGAGCAGTACTTC.

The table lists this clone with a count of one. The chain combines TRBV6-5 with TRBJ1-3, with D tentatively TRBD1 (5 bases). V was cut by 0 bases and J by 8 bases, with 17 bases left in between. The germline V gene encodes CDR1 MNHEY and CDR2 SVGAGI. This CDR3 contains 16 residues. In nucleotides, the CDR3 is TGTGCCAGCAGTTACTCGAACTTCGGGGGGGTGGACACCATATATTTT. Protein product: CASSYSNFGGVDTIYF.

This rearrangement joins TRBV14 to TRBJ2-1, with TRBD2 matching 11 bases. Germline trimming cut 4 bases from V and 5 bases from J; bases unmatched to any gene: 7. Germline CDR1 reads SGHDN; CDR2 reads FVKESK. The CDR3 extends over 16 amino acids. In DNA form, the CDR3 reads TGTGCCAGCAGCCTAACTAGCGGGGGCCCAAACAATGAGCAGTTCTTC. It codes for CASSLTSGGPNNEQFF.

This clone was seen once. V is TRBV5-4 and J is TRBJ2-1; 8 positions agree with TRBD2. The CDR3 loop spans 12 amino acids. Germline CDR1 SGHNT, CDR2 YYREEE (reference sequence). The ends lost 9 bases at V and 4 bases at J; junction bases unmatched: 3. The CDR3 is CATRGGYNEQFF. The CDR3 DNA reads TGTGCCACACGGGGGGGGTACAATGAGCAGTTCTTC.

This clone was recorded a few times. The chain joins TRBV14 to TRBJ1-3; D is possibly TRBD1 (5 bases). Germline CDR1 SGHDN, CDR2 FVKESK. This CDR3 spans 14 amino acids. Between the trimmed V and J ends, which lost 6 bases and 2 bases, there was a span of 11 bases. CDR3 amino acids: CASRPPGAGNTIYF. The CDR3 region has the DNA TGTGCCAGCAGGCCTCCGGGGGCTGGAAACACCATATATTTT.

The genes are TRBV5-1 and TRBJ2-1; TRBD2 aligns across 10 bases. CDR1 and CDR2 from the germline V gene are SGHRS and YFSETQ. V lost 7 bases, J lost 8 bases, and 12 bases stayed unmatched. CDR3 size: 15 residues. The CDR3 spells CASRQSGGAWDEQFF. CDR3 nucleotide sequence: TGCGCCAGCCGACAGAGCGGGGGGGCGTGGGATGAGCAGTTCTTC.

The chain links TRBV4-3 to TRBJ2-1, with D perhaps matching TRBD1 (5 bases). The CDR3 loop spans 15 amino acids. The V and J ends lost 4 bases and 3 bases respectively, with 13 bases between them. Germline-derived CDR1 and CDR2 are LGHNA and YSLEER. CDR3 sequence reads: CASSPQGGFYNEQFF. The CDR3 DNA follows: TGCGCCAGCAGCCCCCAGGGCGGCTTCTACAATGAGCAGTTCTTC.

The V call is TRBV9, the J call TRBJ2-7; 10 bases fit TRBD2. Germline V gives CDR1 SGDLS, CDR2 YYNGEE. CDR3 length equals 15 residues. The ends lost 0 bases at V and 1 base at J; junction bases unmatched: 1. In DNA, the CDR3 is TGTGCCAGCAGCGTAGGGACTAGCGGATCCTACGAGCAGTACTTC. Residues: CASSVGTSGSYEQYF.

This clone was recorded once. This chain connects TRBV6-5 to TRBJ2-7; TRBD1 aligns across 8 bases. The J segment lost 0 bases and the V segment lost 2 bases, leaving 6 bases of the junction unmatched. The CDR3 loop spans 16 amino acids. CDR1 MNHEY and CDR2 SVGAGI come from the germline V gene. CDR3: CASSYGTGTGSYEQYF. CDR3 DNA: TGTGCCAGCAGTTACGGAACCGGGACAGGCTCCTACGAGCAGTACTTC.

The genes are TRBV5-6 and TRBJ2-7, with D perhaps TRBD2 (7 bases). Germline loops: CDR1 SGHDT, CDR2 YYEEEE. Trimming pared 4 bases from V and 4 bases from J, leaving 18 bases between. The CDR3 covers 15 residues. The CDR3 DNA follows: TGTGCCAGCAGCCACCGGAAGGGGGGGCAGTACGAGCAGTACTTC. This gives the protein CASSHRKGGQYEQYF.

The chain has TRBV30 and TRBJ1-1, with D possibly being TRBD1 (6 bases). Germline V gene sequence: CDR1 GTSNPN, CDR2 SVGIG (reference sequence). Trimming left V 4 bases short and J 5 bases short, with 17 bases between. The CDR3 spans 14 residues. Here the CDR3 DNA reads TGTGCCTGGACTCTGGGACAAACGAGGACTGAAGCTTTCTTT. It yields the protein CAWTLGQTRTEAFF.

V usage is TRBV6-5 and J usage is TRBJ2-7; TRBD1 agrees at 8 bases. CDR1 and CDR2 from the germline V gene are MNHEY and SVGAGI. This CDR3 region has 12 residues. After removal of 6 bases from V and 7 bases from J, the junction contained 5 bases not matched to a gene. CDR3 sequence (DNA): TGTGCCAGCAGACGACAGGGGAATGAGCAGTACTTC. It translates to CASRRQGNEQYF.